This T cell receptor beta chain was retrieved from a study of early T cells in non-severe SARS-CoV-2 infection. Looking at the study overall: Whole-blood bulk RNA, unsorted, was sequenced, and chains were unpaired.

This clonotype was found many times. cDNA molecules, individually, were tagged with unique molecular identifiers. A single record per CDR3 protein comes from TCRdb applying MiXCR to the 5' RACE reads. This repertoire shows under 60,000 distinct CDR3 sequences, less than 9.5% found once; its top ten account for 4% to 5%. The V gene lost 7 bases and the J gene lost 12 bases, with 13 bases spanning the gap. There are 11 residues in the CDR3. Germline CDR1 MNHEY, CDR2 SVGAGI. Sequenced sample: whole blood. This TCR was sampled from an adult who was a healthcare worker with PCR-confirmed SARS-CoV-2 infection or an uninfected control (not recorded which). The chain recombines TRBV6-5 with TRBJ2-1; D is unclear. The DNA of the CDR3 is TGTGCCAGCACCCAATCCTCGGTGCAGTTCTTC. Its translation is CASTQSSVQFF.